These 27 T cell receptor beta chains originate from one sample sequenced in a study of regulatory T cells in long-lasting Graves disease. The time point is: persistent/refractory GD, antithyroid drugs over 5 years with positive TRAb. The authors made the TCR library using RNA they extracted from PBMCs. CDR3-region Arm-PCR and iRepertoire HTBI primers produced the TCR beta libraries. A single record per CDR3 protein comes from TCRdb applying MiXCR to the multiplex PCR reads. The sample holds about 470,000 distinct CDR3 sequences; 20% are singletons and the top ten take less than 9%. This specimen consisted of peripheral blood mononuclear cells (PBMCs), obtained when the disease was refractory, from a patient treated with antithyroid drugs. Source of these receptors: a female donor with Graves disease.

This clonotype was detected ten times or more. The rearrangement links TRBV2 to TRBJ2-2; unclear D gene. Germline V CDR1 and CDR2: SNHLY, FYNNEI. CDR3 length: 13 amino acids. The germline V and J ends were trimmed by 0 bases and 7 bases, with 6 bases remaining between them. CDR3 bases: TGTGCCAGCAGTGAAGCGAATGGCGGGGAGCTGTTTTTT. This codes for CASSEANGGELFF.

This clonotype has ten or more counts. V gene TRBV5-1 combines with J gene TRBJ2-2, with no clear D. V was clipped by 4 bases and J by 7 bases, with 5 bases between them. This CDR3 is 11 amino acids long. CDR1 is SGHRS, CDR2 YFSETQ, per germline. The CDR3 is CASSGIGELFF. DNA of the CDR3: TGCGCCAGCAGCGGGATCGGGGAGCTGTTTTTT. The full variable domain, in which reference TRBV5-1 and TRBJ2-2 provide the parts outside the CDR3, is KAGVTQTPRYLIKTRGQQVTLSCSPISGHRSVSWYQQTPGQGLQFLFEYFSETQRNKGNFPGRFSGRQFSNSRSEMNVSTLELGDSALYLCASSGIGELFFGEGSRLTVL.

V gene TRBV4-1 combines with J gene TRBJ1-2; D is possibly TRBD1 (6 bases). The germline V and J ends were trimmed by 4 bases and 4 bases, with 16 bases remaining between them. The CDR3 spans 15 residues. In germline, CDR1 is MGHRA, CDR2 YSYEKL. Here the CDR3 DNA reads TGCGCCAGCAGCCCAGGGACAACGGATACCTATGGCTACACCTTC. It is translated as CASSPGTTDTYGYTF.

V usage is TRBV30 and J usage is TRBJ2-7; D remains unclear. The germline V gene encodes CDR1 GTSNPN and CDR2 SVGIG (reference sequence). The CDR3 consists of 12 residues. V lost 2 bases, J lost 7 bases, and 12 bases lay in between. The CDR3 loop reads CAWSLTEREQYF. CDR3 bases: TGTGCCTGGAGTCTGACTGAGCGAGAGCAGTACTTC.

The rearrangement links TRBV18 to TRBJ1-1; the D gene is possibly TRBD1 (5 bases). The CDR3 consists of 15 residues. Germline CDR1 KGHSH, CDR2 LQKENI. Trimming took 3 bases from V and 0 from J, leaving 11 bases between them. For the CDR3, the DNA is TGTGCCAGCTCACCCAAGTCGGGGGTGAACACTGAAGCTTTCTTT. Residues: CASSPKSGVNTEAFF.

This clonotype was observed at least ten times. The V and J genes are TRBV28 and TRBJ2-5; D unclear. V lost 6 bases and J 4 bases, leaving 15 bases between the germline ends. Germline CDR1 reads MDHEN; CDR2 reads SYDVKM. The CDR3 contains 14 residues. For the CDR3, the DNA is TGTGCCAGCAGCCGTATCAGAAGACCAGAGACCCAGTACTTC. Its protein is CASSRIRRPETQYF.

The chain joins TRBV5-4 to TRBJ1-1, with D uncertain. The CDR3 extends over 15 amino acids. V was trimmed by 4 bases and J by 0 bases, leaving 13 bases between them. Germline CDR1 reads SGHNT; CDR2 reads YYREEE (reference sequence). The CDR3 coding sequence is TGTGCCAGCAGCCCGTTCGGACCCCTGAACACTGAAGCTTTCTTT. Translated: CASSPFGPLNTEAFF.

The chain joins TRBV7-9 to TRBJ1-5; D is ambiguous. Trimming shortened V by 5 bases and J by 7 bases, and 12 bases separated the two germline ends. The CDR3 consists of 13 residues. Germline-derived CDR1 and CDR2 are SEHNR and FQNEAQ (reference sequence). CDR3 protein: CASSLPGEQPQHF. CDR3 DNA: TGTGCCAGCAGCCTCCCAGGTGAGCAGCCCCAGCATTTT. The complete variable domain, with remaining parts taken from reference TRBV7-9 and TRBJ1-5, reads DTGVSQNPRHKITKRGQNVTFRCDPISEHNRLYWYRQTLGQGPEFLTYFQNEAQLEKSRLLSDRFSAERPKGSFSTLEIQRTEQGDSAMYLCASSLPGEQPQHFGDGTRLSIL.

The chain combines TRBV5-1 with TRBJ1-5, with 7 bases aligning to TRBD1. The CDR3 length is 14 residues. V lost 2 bases and J lost 11; bases outside the gene matches: 10. Germline CDR1 and CDR2: SGHRS and YFSETQ. Here the CDR3 reads CASSLGQVGMAQHF. The CDR3 DNA is TGCGCCAGCAGCTTAGGACAGGTTGGGATGGCCCAGCATTTT.

Notes on this clonotype: This clone may be a read error of a much larger clone one base away. This chain joins TRBV28 and TRBJ2-7; D remains unclear. CDR1 is MDHEN and CDR2 is SYDVKM in the germline V gene. The CDR3 length is 15 residues. CDR3 region: CASSLYPGTSYKQYF. The CDR3 nucleotides are TGTGCCAGCAGTTTATATCCCGGAACCTCCTACAAGCAGTACTTC.

This clonotype was found a few times. The chain has TRBV5-1 and TRBJ2-2; either TRBD1 or TRBD2 may supply D (5 bases each). Trimming shortened V by 4 bases and J by 4 bases, and 14 bases separated the two germline ends. From germline, CDR1 is SGHRS and CDR2 YFSETQ. The length of the CDR3 is 15 residues. The CDR3 loop reads CASSRDDTSTGELFF. CDR3 DNA sequence: TGCGCCAGCAGCCGGGACGACACATCCACCGGGGAGCTGTTTTTT.

This clonotype was seen only once. At one end the junction does not follow the germline gene, possibly because of a read error. CDR3 DNA: TGCGCCAGCAGCCTTAGCGGGGCCCAGGACGAGCAGTACTTC. Amino acid sequence: CASSLSGAQDEQYF. The chain uses TRBV2 and TRBJ2-7; TRBD2 matches 8 bases. The germline V gene encodes CDR1 SNHLY and CDR2 FYNNEI. The CDR3 sequence is 14 residues long.

This clonotype was seen at least ten times. This chain connects TRBV24-1 to TRBJ1-5; a possible D gene is TRBD1 (5 bases). The germline gives CDR1 KGHDR, CDR2 SFDVKD. The CDR3 is 11 residues long. V lost 9 bases to trimming and J lost 13 bases, with 15 bases between them. This CDR3 is CATSDGGSQHF. Written as DNA, the CDR3 is TGTGCCACCTCCGATGGGGGTTCGCAGCATTTT.

To note about this clonotype: An end of the junction differs from the germline gene, which may be a read error. The chain combines TRBV28 with TRBJ2-2; D may be TRBD2 (5 bases). The CDR3 sequence is 12 residues long. CDR1 is MDHEN and CDR2 is SYDVKM in the germline V gene. This CDR3 is CSAYSYTGELVF. The DNA of the CDR3 is TGTTCGGCGTATTCCTACACCGGGGAGCTGGTTTTT.

In its sample, this clonotype was seen a few times. The chain couples TRBV28 to TRBJ2-1; 8 positions agree with TRBD1. This CDR3 spans 17 amino acids. V was clipped by 5 bases and J by 3 bases; unmatched bases: 12. CDR1 and CDR2 (germline): MDHEN, SYDVKM. The CDR3: CASSPTWTGLNYNEQFF. In DNA, the CDR3 is TGTGCCAGCAGTCCAACGTGGACAGGGTTAAACTACAATGAGCAGTTCTTC. Filled out from reference TRBV28 and TRBJ2-1, the complete variable domain reads DVKVTQSSRYLVKRTGEKVFLECVQDMDHENMFWYRQDPGLGLRLIYFSYDVKMKEKGDIPEGYSVSREKKERFSLILESASTNQTSMYLCASSPTWTGLNYNEQFFGPGTRLTVL.

The sample holds a few counts of this clonotype. This chain links TRBV7-9 with TRBJ2-5; 9 nucleotides match TRBD1. The CDR3 covers 15 residues. CDR1 and CDR2 (germline): SEHNR, FQNEAQ (reference sequence). V lost 5 bases and J lost 5; bases outside the gene matches: 9. DNA for the CDR3: TGTGCCAGCAGCGCCCCAACAGGGGGCGCGGAGACCCAGTACTTC. Translated: CASSAPTGGAETQYF. Full variable domain (rest looked up from reference TRBV7-9 and TRBJ2-5): DTGVSQNPRHKITKRGQNVTFRCDPISEHNRLYWYRQTLGQGPEFLTYFQNEAQLEKSRLLSDRFSAERPKGSFSTLEIQRTEQGDSAMYLCASSAPTGGAETQYFGPGTRLLVL.

Ten or more counts support this clonotype. One junction end disagrees with the germline gene, perhaps due to a read error. CDR3 amino acids: CASSYSIHYEQYF. The CDR3 coding sequence is TGTGCCAGCAGTTACTCTATACACTACGAGCAGTACTTC. The chain is built from TRBV6-4 and TRBJ2-7; D not certain. Germline CDR1 is MRHNA and CDR2 is SNTAGT. The CDR3 contains 13 residues.

This clonotype was observed a handful of times. V is TRBV14 and J is TRBJ1-1; maybe TRBD1 (5 bases). V was clipped by 4 bases and J by 2 bases, with 14 bases between them. The CDR3 is 15 amino acids. The germline gives CDR1 SGHDN, CDR2 FVKESK. CDR3 loop: CASSRAGTVNTEAFF. CDR3 coding DNA: TGTGCCAGCAGCCGAGCCGGGACGGTAAACACTGAAGCTTTCTTT.

This clonotype has a handful of counts. CDR3 sequence (DNA): TGTGCCAGCAGTTTAAGGGCGGGAGTCAGGGATACGCAGTATTTT. This codes for CASSLRAGVRDTQYF. The chain has TRBV28 and TRBJ2-3; 7 nucleotides agree with TRBD2. The CDR3 has 15 residues. J was trimmed by 6 bases and V by 2 bases; bases with no gene match: 8. The germline V gene has CDR1 MDHEN and CDR2 SYDVKM.

This clonotype occurred many times. The chain uses TRBV2 and TRBJ2-2; 9 nucleotides agree with TRBD2. CDR3 length: 16 residues. Germline CDR1 SNHLY, CDR2 FYNNEI. The junction had 4 bases not matched to a gene; V was cut back by 1 base and J by 4 bases. The CDR3 nucleotides read TGTGCCAGCAGTGAAGATTCTAGCGGGATCACCGGGGAGCTGTTTTTT. Translating gives CASSEDSSGITGELFF.

This chain uses TRBV7-9 with TRBJ1-4, with D possibly TRBD1 on 6 matching bases. Trimming removed 1 base at V and 8 bases at J, with 14 bases between. This CDR3 has 15 amino acids. CDR1 and CDR2 from the germline V gene are SEHNR and FQNEAQ (reference sequence). CDR3 DNA: TGTGCCAGCAGCTTAGACGGGGGGCTAGACGAAAAACTGTTTTTT. Amino acids: CASSLDGGLDEKLFF.

In its sample, this clonotype was seen many times. The gene calls are TRBV28 and TRBJ1-1, with 9 bases identical to TRBD1. V was clipped by 6 bases and J by 4 bases; unmatched bases: 6. Germline V gene data show CDR1 as MDHEN and CDR2 as SYDVKM. The CDR3 consists of 14 residues. CDR3 residues: CASREPGQGTEAFF. CDR3 sequence (DNA): TGTGCCAGCAGGGAACCGGGACAGGGCACTGAAGCTTTCTTT.

The J gene is TRBJ1-1, the V gene TRBV9; D possibly corresponds to TRBD1 (5 bases). The CDR3 extends over 13 amino acids. Germline CDR1 and CDR2: SGDLS and YYNGEE. V lost 0 bases and J lost 7, with 10 bases in between. CDR3 in amino acids: CASSVGLGGEAFF. CDR3 coding DNA: TGTGCCAGCAGCGTAGGCCTCGGGGGTGAAGCTTTCTTT.

This rearrangement joins TRBV29-1 to TRBJ2-7, with D possibly TRBD1 on 6 matching bases. CDR3 length equals 13 residues. Germline V gene lookup returns CDR1 SQVTM and CDR2 ANQGSEA. V was clipped by 5 bases and J by 3 bases, with 14 bases between them. The CDR3 bases are TGCAGCGTTACCGACGGGACAAACTACGAGCAGTACTTC. Its translation: CSVTDGTNYEQYF.

This chain joins TRBV18 and TRBJ1-6; no firm D call. This CDR3 comprises 15 residues. Germline assignment: CDR1 KGHSH and CDR2 LQKENI. Trimming shortened V by 3 bases and J by 4 bases, and 10 bases separated the two germline ends. CDR3 region: CASSPRRLYNSPLHF. The DNA of the CDR3 is TGTGCCAGCTCACCGAGGAGACTTTATAATTCACCCCTCCACTTT.

This clonotype was picked up many times. This chain joins TRBV12-3 or TRBV12-4 and TRBJ1-2; no clear D gene. Trimming removed 3 bases at V and 8 bases at J, with 10 bases between. This CDR3 comprises 12 residues. The CDR3 region has the DNA TGTGCCAGCAGTTTTAAAGATTGGGGCTACACCTTC. Protein sequence: CASSFKDWGYTF.

To note about this clonotype: This may arise from a read error, as a much more abundant clone is one base away. The rearrangement joins TRBV28 to TRBJ2-7; the D gene is possibly TRBD1 (6 bases). Germline V gene data show CDR1 as MDHEN and CDR2 as SYDVKM. There are 15 residues in the CDR3. V shed 11 bases and J shed 3 bases, with 23 bases lying between them. In DNA, the CDR3 is TGTGCCGGCATGACCAGGGGCGTGGGTGGCTACGAGCAGTACTTC. As protein: CAGMTRGVGGYEQYF.